What follows is one TCR beta chain and its context. The antigen remains unidentified. The assay was immunoSEQ multiplex PCR, and TCRdb's table has in-frame clones only and misses some. The sample yields around 94,000 clones, about 92% seen once. This sample stems from a study of OX40 agonist ivuxolimab in advanced cancers. In the study overall: Ivuxolimab, an agonistic anti-OX40 (CD134) antibody, was given to patients. Study conclusions and caveats: CD8+ T cells were the subset that, on average, had more expanded clones than CD4+. Clones of CD4+ and CD8+ blood T cells grew by week 6 at doses of 0.1 to 3.0 mg/kg.

Trimming left V 1 base short and J 2 bases short, with 9 bases between. The CDR3 has 15 amino acids. Germline V gives CDR1 SGHVS, CDR2 FQNEAQ. The chain uses TRBV7-8 and TRBJ1-3; D gene unclear. The clonotype was recovered from an adult with an advanced solid tumor such as melanoma, head and neck, liver or kidney cancer. Sequences were derived from CD4+ or CD8+ T cells sorted from blood, sampled in a trial of the OX40 agonist ivuxolimab. The CDR3 DNA sequence: TGTGCCAGCAGCTTAGGGATTTCCGCTGGAAACACCATATATTTT. Translation: CASSLGISAGNTIYF.